This T cell receptor (beta chain) was obtained from a study of T cells in Graves' hyperthyroidism and ophthalmopathy. Study-level results: The majority of expanded thyroid clonotypes above 0.001 also appeared in blood. A model using 13 V-J features told ophthalmopathy apart from stable hyperthyroidism.

This CDR3 has 13 residues. The germline CDR1 and CDR2 sequences are SGHAT and FQNNGV. Deletions cut 5 bases from V and 3 bases from J, with 11 bases between. RNA transcripts gave rise to amplified TCR beta CDR3 regions. RT-PCR in the first round (using the HTBI primer set) targeted the TCR CDR3. TCRdb reprocessed the multiplex PCR reads with MiXCR, giving one entry per CDR3 protein. The repertoire consists of roughly 330,000 distinct CDR3 sequences, with approximately 17% occurring once and the leading ten covering roughly 31%. When ophthalmopathy did not progress within 18 months, Graves' hyperthyroidism was considered stable. This clonotype has a count of ten or more. Its matching antigen is unknown.

The sequence derives from a man between 25 and 39 years old with Graves' hyperthyroidism. The rearrangement uses TRBV11-2 and TRBJ2-7; D might be TRBD2 (6 bases). The sample comprised blood. Written as DNA, the CDR3 is TGTGCCAGCAGCCCCCCGGGGGTCTACGAGCAGTACTTC. This sequence encodes CASSPPGVYEQYF.